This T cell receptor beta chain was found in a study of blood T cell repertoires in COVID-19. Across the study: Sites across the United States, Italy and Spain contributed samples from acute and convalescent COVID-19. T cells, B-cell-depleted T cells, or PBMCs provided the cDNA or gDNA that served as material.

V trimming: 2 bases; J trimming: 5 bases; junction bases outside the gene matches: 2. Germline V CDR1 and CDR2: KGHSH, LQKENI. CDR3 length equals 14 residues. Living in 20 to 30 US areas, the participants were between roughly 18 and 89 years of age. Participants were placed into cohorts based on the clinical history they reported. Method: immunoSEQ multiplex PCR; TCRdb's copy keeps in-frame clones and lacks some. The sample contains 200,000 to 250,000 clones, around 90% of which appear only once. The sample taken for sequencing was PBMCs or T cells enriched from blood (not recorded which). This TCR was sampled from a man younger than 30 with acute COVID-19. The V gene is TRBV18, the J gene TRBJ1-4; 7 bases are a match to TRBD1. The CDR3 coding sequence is TGTGCCAGCTCACCAGCAGGGGGGAATGAAAAACTGTTTTTT. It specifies CASSPAGGNEKLFF.